These 14 T cell receptor beta chains originate from one sample sequenced in a study of blood T cell repertoires in COVID-19. The table came from immunoSEQ multiplex PCR; TCRdb's copy has only in-frame clones and leaves some out. The data contain some 250,000 clones, about four fifths of them singletons. Sequenced: peripheral blood. These receptor sequences come from a man aged 25-40 years who had recovered from COVID-19.

The sample holds one count of this clone. V is TRBV12-3 or TRBV12-4 and J is TRBJ1-1; D call uncertain. V lost 7 bases and J 2 bases, leaving 11 bases between the germline ends. This CDR3 region has 13 residues. In nucleotides, the CDR3 is TGTGCCAGCACCCTGAGTAGTAACACTGAAGCTTTCTTT. Its translation: CASTLSSNTEAFF.

The chain combines TRBV7-9 with TRBJ2-5, with unresolved D. V dropped 2 bases and J dropped 4 bases, with 11 bases sitting between them. The CDR3 loop spans 14 amino acids. Germline lookup yields CDR1 SEHNR and CDR2 FQNEAQ (reference sequence). In DNA form, the CDR3 reads TGTGCCAGCAGCTTATACCAGACTGGAGAGACCCAGTACTTC. Translation: CASSLYQTGETQYF.

The chain combines TRBV2 with TRBJ2-1; D call uncertain. The CDR3 consists of 10 residues. CDR1 is SNHLY, CDR2 FYNNEI, per germline. Trimming left V 5 bases short and J 7 bases short, with 3 bases between. CDR3 in DNA: TGTGCCAGCAGTATAAATGAGCAGTTCTTC. Protein: CASSINEQFF.

V gene TRBV28 combines with J gene TRBJ1-3; possible D gene TRBD1, 6 bases. The CDR3 consists of 16 residues. Germline values: CDR1 MDHEN, CDR2 SYDVKM. V was trimmed by 4 bases and J by 3 bases, leaving 16 bases between them. Written as DNA, the CDR3 is TGTGCCAGCAGTTCACTAAACAGGGCAGATGGAAACACCATATATTTT. Translation gives CASSSLNRADGNTIYF.

The chain is built from TRBV12-3 or TRBV12-4 and TRBJ1-5; D ambiguous. Trimming removed 7 bases from V and 7 bases from J, with 11 bases in between. The CDR3 length is 12 residues. The CDR3 nucleotides are TGTGCCAGCAATAATCAACAGCAGCCCCAGCATTTT. This gives the protein CASNNQQQPQHF.

The chain links TRBV4-2 to TRBJ1-2; 8 nucleotides match TRBD1. The germline CDR1 and CDR2 sequences are LGHNA and YNFKEQ. The V and J ends lost 0 bases and 4 bases, in that order; junction bases with no gene match: 7. This CDR3 contains 16 residues. The CDR3 here is CASSQDQGAGSYGYTF. DNA for the CDR3: TGTGCCAGCAGCCAAGATCAGGGGGCTGGTTCCTATGGCTACACCTTC.

This rearrangement joins TRBV12-3 or TRBV12-4 to TRBJ1-2, with D possibly being TRBD1 (5 bases). This CDR3 has 11 amino acids. V lost 7 bases to trimming and J lost 8 bases, with 11 bases between them. CDR3 loop: CASTSGGGYTF. The DNA for the CDR3 is TGTGCCAGCACTTCTGGGGGGGGCTACACCTTC.

The chain's CDR3 is CASSRPMGGGLPYNEQFF. CDR3 nucleotides: TGTGCCAGCAGTAGACCGATGGGCGGGGGCCTTCCCTACAATGAGCAGTTCTTC. J is TRBJ2-1 and V is TRBV27; maybe TRBD2 (7 bases). Germline-derived CDR1 and CDR2 are MNHEY and SMNVEV (reference sequence). The CDR3 sequence is 18 residues long. Trimming stripped 5 bases from V and 2 bases from J, with 22 bases between.

V usage is TRBV3-1 (or the pseudogene TRBV3-2) and J usage is TRBJ1-1, with D uncertain. V shed 1 base and J shed 7 bases, with 7 bases lying between them. Germline loops: CDR1 LGHDT, CDR2 YNNKEL (reference sequence). This CDR3 spans 12 amino acids. The CDR3 nucleotides read TGTGCCAGCAGCCAAGCCCAATTTGAAGCTTTCTTT. Amino acid sequence: CASSQAQFEAFF.

This chain connects TRBV11-2 to TRBJ2-3; TRBD2 agrees at 13 bases. Germline V gene sequence: CDR1 SGHAT, CDR2 FQNNGV. The CDR3 runs 18 residues. J was trimmed by 0 bases and V by 4 bases; bases with no gene match: 7. The CDR3: CASSSTSGGALSTDTQYF. The CDR3 DNA follows: TGTGCCAGCAGCTCAACTAGCGGGGGGGCCCTTAGCACAGATACGCAGTATTTT.

The chain uses TRBV3-1 (or the pseudogene TRBV3-2) and TRBJ2-1; no clear D gene. The CDR3 is 15 residues long. Trimming cost V 0 bases and J 8 bases, with 14 bases left between them. CDR1 and CDR2 from the germline V gene are LGHDT and YNNKEL (reference sequence). The CDR3 DNA sequence: TGTGCCAGCAGCCAAGATTCAGTCGGAGCGCATGAGCAGTTCTTC. Its protein product is CASSQDSVGAHEQFF.

The chain links TRBV5-4 to TRBJ1-3; no definite D call. This CDR3 contains 16 residues. Trimming took off 4 bases at V and 3 bases at J, with 17 bases between the two ends. Germline CDR1 is SGHNT and CDR2 is YYREEE (reference sequence). CDR3 region: CASSPSTKDVGNTIYF. CDR3 in DNA: TGTGCCAGCAGCCCGAGCACTAAGGATGTTGGAAACACCATATATTTT.

The J gene is TRBJ1-5, the V gene TRBV2, with 7 positions matching TRBD1. V shed 10 bases, J shed 3 bases, and the junction held 9 bases outside the gene matches. This CDR3 region has 14 residues. Per germline, CDR1 SNHLY and CDR2 FYNNEI. DNA for the CDR3: TGTGCCACCGCGACAGGGAGGAACAATCAGCCCCAGCATTTT. Its translation is CATATGRNNQPQHF. The full variable domain, with the rest looked up from reference TRBV2 and TRBJ1-5, is EPEVTQTPSHQVTQMGQEVILRCVPISNHLYFYWYRQILGQKVEFLVSFYNNEISEKSEIFDDQFSVERPDGSNFTLKIRSTKLEDSAMYFCATATGRNNQPQHFGDGTRLSIL.

This clone has just a few counts. The gene calls are TRBV24-1 and TRBJ2-2; 14 nucleotides line up with TRBD2. The junction had 11 bases not matched to a gene; V was cut back by 3 bases and J by 6 bases. This CDR3 region has 19 residues. CDR1 is KGHDR, CDR2 SFDVKD, per germline. CDR3: CATSDPDQTSGGASGELFF. The CDR3 region has the DNA TGTGCCACCAGTGATCCCGATCAGACTAGCGGGGGGGCCTCCGGGGAGCTGTTTTTT.